Following are 4 T cell receptor beta chains from one sample sequenced in a study of monozygotic twins with inflammatory bowel disease (dated by TCRdb to about 2019). Libraries were prepared through 5' RACE. TCRdb shows the sequencer as Illumina HiSeq 2500. TCRdb reprocessed the reads into one record per CDR3 protein sequence, lacking DNA. The sample's own table lists about 99,000 distinct CDR3 sequences. Approximately 2% of the sample lies in the top ten. Sequencing was carried out using blood. These receptors came from a human donor with ulcerative colitis or Crohn's disease, or a healthy co-twin of an affected twin (not recorded which).

The chain recombines TRBV19 with TRBJ1-5. CDR3 length equals 15 residues. In germline, CDR1 is LNHDA, CDR2 SQIVND (reference sequence). The CDR3 is CASSTFTDSNQPQHF. The whole variable domain, remainder taken from reference TRBV19 and TRBJ1-5, is DGGITQSPKYLFRKEGQNVTLSCEQNLNHDAMYWYRQDPGQGLRLIYYSQIVNDFQKGDIAEGYSVSREKKESFPLTVTSAQKNPTAFYLCASSTFTDSNQPQHFGDGTRLSIL.

V and J are TRBV5-4 and TRBJ2-3; as DNA is missing, the TRBD1 call by TCRdb cannot be tested. The germline CDR1 and CDR2 sequences are SGHNT and YYREEE (reference sequence). CDR3 size: 14 residues. The CDR3 region is CASTIWADTDTQYF.

The CDR3 loop reads CASSSGGQPTDTQYF. The chain uses TRBV5-1 and TRBJ2-3; lacking DNA, the TRBD1 call made by TCRdb goes unchecked. There are 15 residues in the CDR3. Germline V lookup: CDR1 SGHRS, CDR2 YFSETQ.

The CDR3 region is CAWSVLGTGRVNEQFF. This sequence joins TRBV30 and TRBJ2-1; TCRdb's D gene call, TRBD1, goes unchecked for lack of DNA. CDR1 GTSNPN and CDR2 SVGIG come from the germline V gene (reference sequence). This CDR3 has 16 amino acids.